This TCR beta chain was obtained from a study of T cell responses to AZD1222 COVID-19 vaccine. The method was immunoSEQ multiplex PCR; TCRdb's version includes in-frame clones alone and lacks a portion of them. This table holds about 130,000 clones, around 94% found once. Per the germline V gene, CDR1 is LNHDA and CDR2 is SQIVND (reference sequence). With 3 bases removed from V and 1 base from J, the gap between germline ends came to 9 bases. The CDR3 is made up of 14 amino acids. The sample was peripheral blood, taken on day 0 of AZD1222 vaccination. The chain links TRBV19 to TRBJ1-1; D is unclear. The TCR was taken from an adult in good health. CDR3 DNA: TGTGCCAGTAGTATCACCTATTCGAACACTGAAGCTTTCTTT. It specifies CASSITYSNTEAFF.